The clone carrying this T cell receptor (beta chain) was detected only a few times. Trimming took 7 bases from V and 2 from J; bases not matched to a gene: 7. The CDR3 is 14 residues long. Per germline, CDR1 MNHEY and CDR2 SMNVEV (reference sequence). The data are from a study of shared clonotypes between healthy human individuals. The authors ran the assay at deep level. Every subset had its genomic DNA shared out evenly among several immunoSEQ plates. Profiled with immunoSEQ multiplex PCR; TCRdb holds only in-frame clones, not every one. The data show about 1.1 million clones, roughly 74% seen once. The source is a young man in good health. Some clones in this sample may be carry-over from other donors' samples. Material: memory CD4+ T cells from PBMCs. As to subset: CD45RA-negative fraction. The chain combines TRBV27 with TRBJ2-7; 8 bases agree with TRBD1. The CDR3 sequence: CASKLTGDPYEQYF. The CDR3 bases are TGTGCCAGCAAGCTGACAGGGGACCCCTACGAGCAGTACTTC.